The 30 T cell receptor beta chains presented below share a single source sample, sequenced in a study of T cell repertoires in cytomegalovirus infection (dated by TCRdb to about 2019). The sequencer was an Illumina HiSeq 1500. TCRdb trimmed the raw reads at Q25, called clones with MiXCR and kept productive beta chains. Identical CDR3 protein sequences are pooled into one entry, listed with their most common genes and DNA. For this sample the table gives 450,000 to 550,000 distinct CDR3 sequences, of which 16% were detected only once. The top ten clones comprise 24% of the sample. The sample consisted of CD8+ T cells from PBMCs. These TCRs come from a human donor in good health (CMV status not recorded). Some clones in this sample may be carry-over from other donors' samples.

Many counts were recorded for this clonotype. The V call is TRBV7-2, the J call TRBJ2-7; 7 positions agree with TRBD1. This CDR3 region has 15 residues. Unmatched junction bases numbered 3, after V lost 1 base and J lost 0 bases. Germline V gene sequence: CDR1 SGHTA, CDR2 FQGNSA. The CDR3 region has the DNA TGTGCCAGCAGCTTAGAGGGGGCTCCCTCCTACGAGCAGTACTTC. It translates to CASSLEGAPSYEQYF.

The CDR3 bases are TGTGCCAGCAGTTTATCGTCGGCAGGGGTAGCCTACGAGCAGTACTTC. This encodes CASSLSSAGVAYEQYF. This rearrangement joins TRBV27 to TRBJ2-7, with D perhaps matching TRBD1 (6 bases). The V and J ends lost 0 bases and 2 bases respectively, with 14 bases between them. The germline V gene has CDR1 MNHEY and CDR2 SMNVEV (reference sequence). This CDR3 contains 16 residues.

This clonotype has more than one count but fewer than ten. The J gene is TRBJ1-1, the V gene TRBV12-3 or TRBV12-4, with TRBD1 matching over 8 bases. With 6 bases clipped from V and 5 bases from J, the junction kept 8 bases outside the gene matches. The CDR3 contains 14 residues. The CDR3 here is CASREDRGETEAFF. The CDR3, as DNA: TGTGCCAGCAGAGAAGACAGGGGAGAAACTGAAGCTTTCTTT.

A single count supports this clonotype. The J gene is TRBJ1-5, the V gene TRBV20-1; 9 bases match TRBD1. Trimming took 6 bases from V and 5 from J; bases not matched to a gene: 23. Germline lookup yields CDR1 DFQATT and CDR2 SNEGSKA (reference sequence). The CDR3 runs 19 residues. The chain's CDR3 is CSAFKTGTGIFGGYQPQHF. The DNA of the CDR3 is TGCAGTGCGTTCAAAACCGGGACAGGGATTTTTGGAGGATATCAGCCCCAGCATTTT.

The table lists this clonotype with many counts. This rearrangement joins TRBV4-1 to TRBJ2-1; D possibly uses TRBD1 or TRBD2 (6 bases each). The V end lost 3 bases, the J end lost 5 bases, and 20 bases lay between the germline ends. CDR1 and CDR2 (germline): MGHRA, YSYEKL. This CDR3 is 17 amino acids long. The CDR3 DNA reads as TGCGCCAGCAGCCATTTTGGGGGGCAGGGAGAAGACAATGAGCAGTTCTTC. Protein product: CASSHFGGQGEDNEQFF.

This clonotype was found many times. The CDR3 sequence is CASSSRKATRANEQFF. The CDR3 DNA follows: TGTGCCAGCAGTTCGCGTAAGGCGACACGGGCCAATGAGCAGTTCTTC. This chain links TRBV28 with TRBJ2-1; no clear D. The CDR3 contains 16 residues. V was clipped by 4 bases and J by 6 bases, with 19 bases between them. Germline V CDR1 and CDR2: MDHEN, SYDVKM. The full variable domain, completed using reference TRBV28 and TRBJ2-1, is DVKVTQSSRYLVKRTGEKVFLECVQDMDHENMFWYRQDPGLGLRLIYFSYDVKMKEKGDIPEGYSVSREKKERFSLILESASTNQTSMYLCASSSRKATRANEQFFGPGTRLTVL.

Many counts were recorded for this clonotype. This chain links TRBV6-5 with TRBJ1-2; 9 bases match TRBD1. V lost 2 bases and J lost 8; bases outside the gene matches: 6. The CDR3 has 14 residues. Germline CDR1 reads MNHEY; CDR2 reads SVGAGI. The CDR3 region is CASSYRTGASGYTF. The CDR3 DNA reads TGTGCCAGCAGTTACCGGACAGGGGCTAGCGGCTACACCTTC.

In DNA form, the CDR3 reads TGTGCCAGCTCACCACGCCAAGGGAGAGAAGAAAAACTGTTTTTT. Its protein is CASSPRQGREEKLFF. The rearrangement uses TRBV18 and TRBJ1-4; D is unresolved. The CDR3 is 15 amino acids. The V gene lost 1 base and the J gene lost 8 bases, with 14 bases spanning the gap. CDR1 KGHSH and CDR2 LQKENI come from the germline V gene.

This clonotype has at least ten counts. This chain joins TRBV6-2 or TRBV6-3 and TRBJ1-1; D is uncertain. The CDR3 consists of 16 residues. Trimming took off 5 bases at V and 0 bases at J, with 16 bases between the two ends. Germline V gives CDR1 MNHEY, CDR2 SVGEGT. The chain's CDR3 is CASSPPPTTMNTEAFF. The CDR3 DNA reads TGTGCCAGCAGTCCACCTCCGACAACTATGAACACTGAAGCTTTCTTT.

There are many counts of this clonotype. The CDR3 region is CASSLDRVSGANVLTF. The CDR3 DNA is TGTGCCAGCAGTTTAGATAGGGTCTCTGGGGCCAACGTCCTGACTTTC. This chain links TRBV12-3 or TRBV12-4 with TRBJ2-6; D is unclear. The CDR3 has 16 amino acids. With 1 base removed from V and 0 bases from J, the gap between germline ends came to 7 bases.

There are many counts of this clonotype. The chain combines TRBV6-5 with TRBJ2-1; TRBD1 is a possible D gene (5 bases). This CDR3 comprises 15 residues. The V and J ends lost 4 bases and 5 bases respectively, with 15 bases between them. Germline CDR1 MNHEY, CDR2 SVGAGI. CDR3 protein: CASSFFPPGNNEQFF. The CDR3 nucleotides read TGTGCCAGCAGTTTCTTCCCCCCAGGGAACAATGAGCAGTTCTTC.

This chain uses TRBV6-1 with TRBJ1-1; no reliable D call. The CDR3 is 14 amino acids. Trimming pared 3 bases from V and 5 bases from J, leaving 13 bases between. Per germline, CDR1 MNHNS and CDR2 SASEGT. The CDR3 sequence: CASSDWAGETEAFF. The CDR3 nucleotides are TGTGCCAGCAGTGATTGGGCCGGGGAGACTGAAGCTTTCTTT.

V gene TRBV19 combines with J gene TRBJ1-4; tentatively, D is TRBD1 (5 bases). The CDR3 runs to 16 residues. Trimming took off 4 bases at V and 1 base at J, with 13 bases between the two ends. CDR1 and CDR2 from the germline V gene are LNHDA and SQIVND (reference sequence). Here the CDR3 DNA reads TGTGCCAGTAGTAGGGGGACGATCGGAACTAATGAAAAACTGTTTTTT. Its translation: CASSRGTIGTNEKLFF.

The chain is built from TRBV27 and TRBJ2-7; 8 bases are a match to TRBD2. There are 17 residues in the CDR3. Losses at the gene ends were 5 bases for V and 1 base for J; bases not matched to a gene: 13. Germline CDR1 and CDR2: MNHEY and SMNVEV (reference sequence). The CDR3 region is CASSHNPPRGASYEQYF. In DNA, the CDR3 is TGTGCCAGCAGTCACAATCCCCCGCGGGGGGCTTCCTACGAGCAGTACTTC.

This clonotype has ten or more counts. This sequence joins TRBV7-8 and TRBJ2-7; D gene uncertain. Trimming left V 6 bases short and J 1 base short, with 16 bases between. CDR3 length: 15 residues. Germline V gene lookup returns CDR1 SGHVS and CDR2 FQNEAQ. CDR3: CASRPRAPRSYEQYF. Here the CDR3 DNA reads TGTGCCAGCAGGCCCCGGGCTCCCAGGTCCTACGAGCAGTACTTC.

The CDR3: CASSFGDNQETQYF. The CDR3 bases are TGTGCCAGCAGCTTTGGAGACAACCAAGAGACCCAGTACTTC. This chain connects TRBV5-6 to TRBJ2-5; D ambiguous. This CDR3 comprises 14 residues. Trimming removed 2 bases at V and 0 bases at J, with 8 bases between. Germline V gene sequence: CDR1 SGHDT, CDR2 YYEEEE.

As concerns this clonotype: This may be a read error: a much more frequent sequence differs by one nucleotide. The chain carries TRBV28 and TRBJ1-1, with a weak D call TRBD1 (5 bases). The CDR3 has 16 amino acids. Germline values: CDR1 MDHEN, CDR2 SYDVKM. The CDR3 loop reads CASSLRVVGGNTEALF. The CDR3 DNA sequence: TGTGCCAGCAGTTTGAGGGTGGTGGGGGGAAACACTGAAGCTTTATTT.

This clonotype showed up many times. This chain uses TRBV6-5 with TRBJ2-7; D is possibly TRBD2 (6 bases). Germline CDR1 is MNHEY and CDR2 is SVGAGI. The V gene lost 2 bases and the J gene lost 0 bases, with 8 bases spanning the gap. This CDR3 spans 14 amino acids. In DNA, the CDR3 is TGTGCCAGCAGTTACGGGGGGACCTCCTACGAGCAGTACTTC. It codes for CASSYGGTSYEQYF.

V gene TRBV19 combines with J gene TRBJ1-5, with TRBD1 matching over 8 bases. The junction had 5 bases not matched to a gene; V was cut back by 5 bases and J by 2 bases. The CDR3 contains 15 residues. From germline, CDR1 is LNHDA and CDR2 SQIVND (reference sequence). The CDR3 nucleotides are TGTGCCAGTAGTTCGACAGGGGCGGGCAATCAGCCCCAGCATTTT. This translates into CASSSTGAGNQPQHF. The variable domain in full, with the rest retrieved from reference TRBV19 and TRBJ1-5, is DGGITQSPKYLFRKEGQNVTLSCEQNLNHDAMYWYRQDPGQGLRLIYYSQIVNDFQKGDIAEGYSVSREKKESFPLTVTSAQKNPTAFYLCASSSTGAGNQPQHFGDGTRLSIL.

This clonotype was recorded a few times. DNA for the CDR3: TGTGCCAGTAGCTGGAAGCGGGGGAACGAGCAGTACTTC. Protein: CASSWKRGNEQYF. The chain uses TRBV19 and TRBJ2-7; 8 nucleotides align to TRBD2. The CDR3 is 13 amino acids. V lost 6 bases and J lost 5; bases outside the gene matches: 6. Germline lookup yields CDR1 LNHDA and CDR2 SQIVND (reference sequence). The entire variable domain, with the rest obtained from reference TRBV19 and TRBJ2-7, is as follows: DGGITQSPKYLFRKEGQNVTLSCEQNLNHDAMYWYRQDPGQGLRLIYYSQIVNDFQKGDIAEGYSVSREKKESFPLTVTSAQKNPTAFYLCASSWKRGNEQYFGPGTRLTVT.

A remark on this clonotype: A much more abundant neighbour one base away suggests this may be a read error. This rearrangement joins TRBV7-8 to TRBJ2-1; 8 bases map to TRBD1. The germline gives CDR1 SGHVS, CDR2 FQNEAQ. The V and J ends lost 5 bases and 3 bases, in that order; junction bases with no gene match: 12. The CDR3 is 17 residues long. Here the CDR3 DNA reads TGTGCCAGCAGCGACGGGACAGGACACGTCGGCTACAATGAGCAGTTCTTC. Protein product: CASSDGTGHVGYNEQFF.

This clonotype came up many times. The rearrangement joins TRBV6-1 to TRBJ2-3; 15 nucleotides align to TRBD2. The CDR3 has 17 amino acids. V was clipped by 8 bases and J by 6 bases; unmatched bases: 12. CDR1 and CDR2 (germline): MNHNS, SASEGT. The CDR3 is CASEGLAGGKASDTQYF. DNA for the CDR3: TGTGCCAGCGAAGGACTAGCGGGGGGGAAAGCTTCGGATACGCAGTATTTT.

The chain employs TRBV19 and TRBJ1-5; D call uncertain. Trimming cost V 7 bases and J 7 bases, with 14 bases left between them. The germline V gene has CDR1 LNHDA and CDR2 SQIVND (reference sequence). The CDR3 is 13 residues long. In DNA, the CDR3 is TGTGCCAGTACTTATGATTTCAACCAGCCCCAGCATTTT. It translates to CASTYDFNQPQHF.

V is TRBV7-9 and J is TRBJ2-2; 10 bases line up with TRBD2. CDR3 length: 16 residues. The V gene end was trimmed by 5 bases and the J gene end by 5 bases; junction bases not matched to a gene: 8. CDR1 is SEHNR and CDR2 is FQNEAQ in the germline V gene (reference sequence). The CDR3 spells CASSESSGSRTGELFF. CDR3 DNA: TGTGCCAGCAGCGAATCTAGCGGGAGCAGGACCGGGGAGCTGTTTTTT.

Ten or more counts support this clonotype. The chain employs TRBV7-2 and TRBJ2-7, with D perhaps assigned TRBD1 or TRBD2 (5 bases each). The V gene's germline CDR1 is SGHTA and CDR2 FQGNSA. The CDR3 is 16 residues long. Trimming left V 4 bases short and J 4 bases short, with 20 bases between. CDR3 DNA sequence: TGTGCCAGCAGCTACGAAGTTGGAACGGGGCGTTACGAGCAGTACTTC. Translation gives CASSYEVGTGRYEQYF.

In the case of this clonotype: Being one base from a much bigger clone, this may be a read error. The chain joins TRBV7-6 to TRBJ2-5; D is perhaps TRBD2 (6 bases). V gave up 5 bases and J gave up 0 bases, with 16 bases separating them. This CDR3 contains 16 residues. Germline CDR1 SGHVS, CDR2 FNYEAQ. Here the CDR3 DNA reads TGTGCCAGCAGCCACCTTAGCGGCTTTAACCAAGAGACCCAGTACTTC. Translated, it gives CASSHLSGFNQETQYF.

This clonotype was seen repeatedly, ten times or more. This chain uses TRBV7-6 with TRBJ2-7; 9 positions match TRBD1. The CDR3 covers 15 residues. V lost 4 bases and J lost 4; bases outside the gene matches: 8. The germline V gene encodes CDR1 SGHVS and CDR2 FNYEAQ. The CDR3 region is CASSSPGQGIYEQYF. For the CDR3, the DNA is TGTGCCAGCAGCTCGCCGGGACAGGGCATTTACGAGCAGTACTTC.

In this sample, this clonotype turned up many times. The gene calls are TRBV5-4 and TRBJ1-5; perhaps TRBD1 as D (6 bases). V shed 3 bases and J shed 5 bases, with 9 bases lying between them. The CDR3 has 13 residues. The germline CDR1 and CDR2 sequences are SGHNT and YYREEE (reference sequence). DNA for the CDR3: TGTGCCAGCAGCTCGGACAGCTATCAGCCCCAGCATTTT. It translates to CASSSDSYQPQHF.

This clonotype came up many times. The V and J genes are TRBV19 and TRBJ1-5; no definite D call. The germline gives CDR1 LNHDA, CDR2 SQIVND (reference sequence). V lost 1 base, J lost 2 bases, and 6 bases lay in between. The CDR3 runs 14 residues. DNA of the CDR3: TGTGCCAGTAGTATAGCTGGGCGCAATCAGCCCCAGCATTTT. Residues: CASSIAGRNQPQHF.

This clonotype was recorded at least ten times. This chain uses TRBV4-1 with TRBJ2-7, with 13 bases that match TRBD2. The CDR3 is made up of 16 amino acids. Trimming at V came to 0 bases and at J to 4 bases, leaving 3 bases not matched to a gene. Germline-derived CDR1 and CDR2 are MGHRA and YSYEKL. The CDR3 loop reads CASSQDELAGGYEQYF. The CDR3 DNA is TGCGCCAGCAGCCAAGACGAACTAGCGGGAGGGTACGAGCAGTACTTC.